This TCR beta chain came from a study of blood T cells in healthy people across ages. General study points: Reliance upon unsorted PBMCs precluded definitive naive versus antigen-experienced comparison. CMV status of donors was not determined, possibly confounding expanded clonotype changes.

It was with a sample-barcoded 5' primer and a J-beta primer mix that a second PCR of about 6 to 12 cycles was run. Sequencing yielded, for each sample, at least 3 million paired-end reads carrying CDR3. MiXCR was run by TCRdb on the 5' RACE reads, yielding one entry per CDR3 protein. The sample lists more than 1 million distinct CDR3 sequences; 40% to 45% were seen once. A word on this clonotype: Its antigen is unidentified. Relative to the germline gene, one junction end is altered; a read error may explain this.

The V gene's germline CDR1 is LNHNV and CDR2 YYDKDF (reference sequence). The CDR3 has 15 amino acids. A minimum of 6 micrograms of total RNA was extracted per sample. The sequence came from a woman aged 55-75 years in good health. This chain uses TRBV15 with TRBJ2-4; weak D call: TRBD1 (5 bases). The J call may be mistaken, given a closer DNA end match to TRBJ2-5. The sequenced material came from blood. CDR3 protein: CATGRDQRGQETQYF. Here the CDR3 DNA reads TGTGCCACCGGCAGAGATCAAAGGGGCCAAGAGACCCAGTACTTC.